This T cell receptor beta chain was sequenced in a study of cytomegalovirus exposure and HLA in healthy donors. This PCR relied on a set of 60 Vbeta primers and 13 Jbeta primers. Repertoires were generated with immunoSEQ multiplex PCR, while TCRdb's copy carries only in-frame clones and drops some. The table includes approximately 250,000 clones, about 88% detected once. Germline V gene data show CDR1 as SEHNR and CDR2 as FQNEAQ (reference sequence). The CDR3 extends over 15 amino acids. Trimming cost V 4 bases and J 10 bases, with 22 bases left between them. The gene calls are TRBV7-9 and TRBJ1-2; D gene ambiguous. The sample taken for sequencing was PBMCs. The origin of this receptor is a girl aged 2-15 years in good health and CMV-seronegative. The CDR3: CASSSARSGHSDYTF. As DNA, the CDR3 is TGTGCCAGCAGCTCCGCCCGGTCAGGCCACTCCGACTACACCTTC.